The sequence of this T cell receptor beta chain was determined in a study of shared clonotypes between healthy human individuals. Study-wide results and limits: Few donors limited the genetic and exposure-history diversity represented.

Profiling relied on immunoSEQ multiplex PCR, and the TCRdb table lists in-frame clones only, not all of them. The sample consists of approximately 600,000 clones, approximately 95% of them appearing once. About this clone: What it recognizes is unknown.

This CDR3 region has 14 residues. CDR1 and CDR2 from the germline V gene are LNHDA and SQIVND (reference sequence). The naive CD8 subset, CD45RO-negative cells positively selected for CCR7, excluded terminally differentiated effector memory CD45RA+ cells. V usage is TRBV19 and J usage is TRBJ2-5, with 8 nucleotides matching TRBD1. The assigned J gene may be wrong: the sequence end matches TRBJ2-7 better. This clonotype was sampled from a woman aged 25 to 39 in good health. Sequenced: naive CD8+ T cells sorted from blood. The CDR3 coding sequence is TGTGCCAGTAGCTTGACAGGGGCGGGCTACGAGCAGTACTTC. It specifies CASSLTGAGYEQYF.